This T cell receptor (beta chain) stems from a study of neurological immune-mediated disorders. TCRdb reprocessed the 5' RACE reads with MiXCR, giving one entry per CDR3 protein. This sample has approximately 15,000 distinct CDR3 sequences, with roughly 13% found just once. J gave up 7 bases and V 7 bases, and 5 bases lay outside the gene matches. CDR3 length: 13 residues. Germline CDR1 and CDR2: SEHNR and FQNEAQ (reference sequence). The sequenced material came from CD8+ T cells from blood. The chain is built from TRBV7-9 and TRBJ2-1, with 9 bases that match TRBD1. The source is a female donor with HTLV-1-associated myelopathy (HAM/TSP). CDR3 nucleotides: TGTGCCAGCATCACGGACAGGGGTAATGAGCAGTTCTTC. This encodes CASITDRGNEQFF.